The clone carrying this T cell receptor beta chain was counted ten times or more. Its antigen is not known. The data were obtained in a study of human T cells and chemical hapten exposure. Study background: An area of 2 cm by roughly 2 cm on upper inner arm skin received 2% DPC for sensitization. Each patient's scalp received weekly diphenylcyclopropenone throughout the approximately 25-week study.

Study results and caveats: Each of the donors had alopecia, so their immune responses may not resemble those of healthy people. Controls formed significantly fewer large CDR3 similarity clusters than expanded TCRs did.

The time point denotes: patch test 2, 6 weeks after DPC sensitization. Regarding treatment: therapeutic diphenylcyclopropenone sensitization with weekly scalp DPC. The CDR3 totals 12 residues. V lost 5 bases, J lost 5 bases, and 6 bases lay in between. Germline assignment: CDR1 LNHDA and CDR2 SQIVND (reference sequence). TCRdb passed the RACE reads through MiXCR, listing each CDR3 protein once. There are some 96,000 distinct CDR3 sequences in the sample; roughly a tenth occur only once, and approximately 2% lies in the top ten. The source of this sequence is a middle-aged woman with alopecia areata. Some clones in this sample may be carry-over from other donors' samples. This chain joins TRBV19 and TRBJ2-2; D is unclear. This material consisted of whole blood, taken in connection with sensitization to the hapten diphenylcyclopropenone (DPC). The CDR3 DNA sequence: TGTGCCAGTAGTGGTATGACCGGGGAGCTGTTTTTT. Its translation: CASSGMTGELFF.